The rows below give T cell receptor beta chains drawn from one sample of a study of identical twins. TCRdb passed the 5' RACE reads through MiXCR, listing each CDR3 protein once. Here the sample spans about 660,000 distinct CDR3 sequences, around 8.3% being singletons. Another study also made use of these data, one on yellow fever vaccine responses in identical twins.

What was sequenced was PBMCs. Receptor source: a woman between 18 and 30 years old in good health. CDR3s include the opening cysteine and the closing phenylalanine or tryptophan. Fields, in order: D gene, V gene, clone size, J gene, CDR3 protein, CDR3 DNA. The D gene is left open where the match is weak. Where a row states a size, it is once, few, many or the class of an expanded clone; other rows omit it.

d_call: NA; v_call: TRBV20-1; clone_size: many; j_call: TRBJ2-1; cdr3_aa: CSRRRDSSYNEQFF; cdr3_nt: TGCAGTCGCAGGAGGGACAGCTCCTACAATGAGCAGTTCTTC
d_call: TRBD1; v_call: TRBV10-3; clone_size: many; j_call: TRBJ2-4; cdr3_aa: CAISETGGAKNIQYF; cdr3_nt: TGTGCCATCAGTGAAACAGGGGGAGCCAAAAACATTCAGTACTTC
d_call: TRBD1; v_call: TRBV4-3; clone_size: many; j_call: TRBJ2-7; cdr3_aa: CASSKGQGYEQYF; cdr3_nt: TGCGCCAGCAGCAAGGGACAGGGCTACGAGCAGTACTTC
d_call: NA; v_call: TRBV9; clone_size: many; j_call: TRBJ2-2; cdr3_aa: CASSVGPSNTGELFF; cdr3_nt: TGTGCCAGCAGCGTAGGGCCTTCGAACACCGGGGAGCTGTTTTTT
d_call: TRBD2; v_call: TRBV3-1; clone_size: NA; j_call: TRBJ2-1; cdr3_aa: CASSPTSGGAYNEQFF; cdr3_nt: TGTGCCAGCAGCCCCACCAGCGGGGGGGCCTACAATGAGCAGTTCTTC
d_call: TRBD1; v_call: TRBV6-5; clone_size: NA; j_call: TRBJ2-7; cdr3_aa: CASSYSRDRYYEQYF; cdr3_nt: TGTGCCAGCAGTTACAGCCGGGACAGGTACTACGAGCAGTACTTC
d_call: NA; v_call: TRBV5-4; clone_size: NA; j_call: TRBJ2-7; cdr3_aa: CARGPGDFEQYF; cdr3_nt: TGTGCCAGGGGCCCCGGGGACTTCGAGCAGTACTTC
d_call: NA; v_call: TRBV27; clone_size: NA; j_call: TRBJ2-7; cdr3_aa: CASSAGLLAYEQYF; cdr3_nt: TGTGCCAGCAGTGCCGGGCTGCTAGCCTACGAGCAGTACTTC
d_call: TRBD1; v_call: TRBV28; clone_size: NA; j_call: TRBJ2-4; cdr3_aa: CASSPWDRGPNIQYF; cdr3_nt: TGTGCCAGCAGTCCGTGGGACAGGGGGCCGAACATTCAGTACTTC
d_call: NA; v_call: TRBV5-1; clone_size: NA; j_call: TRBJ2-7; cdr3_aa: CASRDTRDYEQYF; cdr3_nt: TGCGCCAGCAGGGACACCCGAGACTACGAGCAGTACTTC
d_call: NA; v_call: TRBV20-1; clone_size: few; j_call: TRBJ2-3; cdr3_aa: CSTEGGRTDTQYF; cdr3_nt: TGCAGTACTGAGGGGGGGCGGACAGATACGCAGTATTTT
d_call: TRBD1; v_call: TRBV14; clone_size: few; j_call: TRBJ1-6; cdr3_aa: CASSQLGQYNSPLHF; cdr3_nt: TGTGCCAGCAGCCAACTGGGACAGTATAATTCACCCCTCCACTTT
d_call: NA; v_call: TRBV18; clone_size: few; j_call: TRBJ2-4; cdr3_aa: CASSLREAKNIQYF; cdr3_nt: TGTGCCAGCTCACTCAGGGAAGCCAAAAACATTCAGTACTTC
d_call: NA; v_call: TRBV20-1; clone_size: NA; j_call: TRBJ2-2; cdr3_aa: CSARLPTNTGELFF; cdr3_nt: TGCAGTGCTAGGCTCCCGACGAACACCGGGGAGCTGTTTTTT
d_call: NA; v_call: TRBV4-1; clone_size: NA; j_call: TRBJ2-1; cdr3_aa: CASSQQGFEQFF; cdr3_nt: TGCGCCAGCAGCCAACAGGGATTTGAGCAGTTCTTC
d_call: TRBD2; v_call: TRBV12-3/TRBV12-4; clone_size: many; j_call: TRBJ2-1; cdr3_aa: CASSPAGTTHGEQFF; cdr3_nt: TGTGCCAGCAGTCCAGCCGGGACTACTCACGGTGAGCAGTTCTTC
d_call: TRBD1; v_call: TRBV4-3; clone_size: many; j_call: TRBJ2-2; cdr3_aa: CASSQDVTGTGELFF; cdr3_nt: TGCGCCAGCAGCCAAGATGTGACAGGGACCGGGGAGCTGTTTTTT
d_call: NA; v_call: TRBV2; clone_size: NA; j_call: TRBJ1-2; cdr3_aa: CASSEARAAATAF; cdr3_nt: TGTGCCAGCAGTGAAGCTAGGGCGGCGGCTACGGCCTTC
d_call: TRBD2; v_call: TRBV6-2/TRBV6-3; clone_size: NA; j_call: TRBJ2-3; cdr3_aa: CASSYSKKTSPSADTQYF; cdr3_nt: TGTGCCAGCAGTTACTCGAAGAAGACTAGCCCGTCGGCAGATACGCAGTATTTT
d_call: NA; v_call: TRBV5-1; clone_size: many; j_call: TRBJ2-2; cdr3_aa: CASSLSGVNTGELFF; cdr3_nt: TGCGCCAGCAGCTTGTCTGGGGTGAACACCGGGGAGCTGTTTTTT
d_call: NA; v_call: TRBV7-3; clone_size: once; j_call: TRBJ2-1; cdr3_aa: CASSLKQGPNYEQFF; cdr3_nt: TGTGCCAGCAGCCTAAAACAGGGTCCGAATTATGAGCAGTTCTTC
d_call: NA; v_call: TRBV12-3/TRBV12-4; clone_size: few; j_call: TRBJ1-6; cdr3_aa: CASSFKGEASPLHF; cdr3_nt: TGTGCCAGCAGTTTCAAGGGTGAAGCCTCACCCCTCCACTTT
d_call: TRBD2; v_call: TRBV3-1; clone_size: NA; j_call: TRBJ2-7; cdr3_aa: CASSPTGLAGVEQYF; cdr3_nt: TGTGCCAGCAGCCCTACGGGACTAGCGGGAGTAGAGCAGTACTTC
d_call: NA; v_call: TRBV5-1; clone_size: few; j_call: TRBJ2-7; cdr3_aa: CASSHEGDPWSHEQYF; cdr3_nt: TGCGCCAGCAGCCATGAGGGGGACCCCTGGTCCCACGAGCAGTACTTC
d_call: NA; v_call: TRBV11-3; clone_size: many; j_call: TRBJ2-1; cdr3_aa: CASSSRPSSGSSYNEQFF; cdr3_nt: TGTGCCAGCAGCTCCCGACCGTCCAGCGGGTCCTCCTACAATGAGCAGTTCTTC
d_call: TRBD1; v_call: TRBV20-1; clone_size: few; j_call: TRBJ1-2; cdr3_aa: CSARGGQGSSYGYTF; cdr3_nt: TGCAGTGCTAGAGGGGGACAGGGCTCTAGCTATGGCTACACCTTC
d_call: TRBD2; v_call: TRBV29-1; clone_size: many; j_call: TRBJ2-7; cdr3_aa: CSVEDAQRGASYEQYF; cdr3_nt: TGCAGCGTTGAAGATGCACAGCGGGGGGCATCCTACGAGCAGTACTTC
d_call: TRBD2; v_call: TRBV20-1; clone_size: NA; j_call: TRBJ2-7; cdr3_aa: CSARIAGGTFYEQYF; cdr3_nt: TGCAGTGCTAGAATAGCGGGAGGCACATTCTACGAGCAGTACTTC
d_call: TRBD1; v_call: TRBV3-1; clone_size: NA; j_call: TRBJ1-2; cdr3_aa: CASSREQGAYGYTF; cdr3_nt: TGTGCCAGCAGCCGCGAACAGGGGGCTTATGGCTACACCTTC
d_call: NA; v_call: TRBV28; clone_size: few; j_call: TRBJ2-7; cdr3_aa: CASSLSLNYEQYF; cdr3_nt: TGTGCCAGCAGTTTATCTCTCAACTACGAGCAGTACTTC
d_call: TRBD2; v_call: TRBV6-1; clone_size: NA; j_call: TRBJ2-1; cdr3_aa: CASRLAGGYEQFF; cdr3_nt: TGTGCCAGCCGACTGGCGGGAGGCTATGAGCAGTTCTTC
d_call: NA; v_call: TRBV6-2/TRBV6-3; clone_size: few; j_call: TRBJ2-3; cdr3_aa: CASSYSEYLTYKTGQPDTQYF; cdr3_nt: TGTGCCAGCAGTTACTCGGAATACCTCACATACAAGACAGGCCAACCAGATACGCAGTATTTT
d_call: NA; v_call: TRBV18; clone_size: few; j_call: TRBJ2-3; cdr3_aa: CASSPVGPPADTQYF; cdr3_nt: TGTGCCAGCTCACCCGTTGGGCCCCCGGCAGATACGCAGTATTTT
d_call: TRBD1; v_call: TRBV11-2; clone_size: many; j_call: TRBJ2-7; cdr3_aa: CASSSNRGRWEQYF; cdr3_nt: TGTGCCAGCAGCTCGAACAGGGGGCGGTGGGAGCAGTACTTC
d_call: NA; v_call: TRBV29-1; clone_size: many; j_call: TRBJ2-3; cdr3_aa: CSVAGPRTDTQYF; cdr3_nt: TGCAGCGTGGCAGGACCTCGCACAGATACGCAGTATTTT
d_call: NA; v_call: TRBV6-1; clone_size: once; j_call: TRBJ2-5; cdr3_aa: CASSRWRGETQYF; cdr3_nt: TGTGCCAGCAGCCGGTGGAGAGGGGAGACCCAGTACTTC
d_call: TRBD1; v_call: TRBV11-1; clone_size: many; j_call: TRBJ2-1; cdr3_aa: CASSMDRVLVFNEQFF; cdr3_nt: TGTGCCAGCAGCATGGACAGGGTCCTTGTTTTCAATGAGCAGTTCTTC
d_call: NA; v_call: TRBV6-2/TRBV6-3; clone_size: many; j_call: TRBJ1-2; cdr3_aa: CASRSGTVYGYTF; cdr3_nt: TGTGCCAGCAGATCAGGGACGGTCTATGGCTACACCTTC
d_call: NA; v_call: TRBV12-3/TRBV12-4; clone_size: few; j_call: TRBJ2-3; cdr3_aa: CASSLTPAGALLYF; cdr3_nt: TGTGCCAGCAGTTTAACGCCGGCAGGGGCCCTGTTGTATTTT
d_call: NA; v_call: TRBV7-2; clone_size: NA; j_call: TRBJ2-5; cdr3_aa: CASSFSIEETQYF; cdr3_nt: TGTGCCAGCAGCTTTTCGATAGAAGAGACCCAGTACTTC
d_call: TRBD1; v_call: TRBV9; clone_size: many; j_call: TRBJ2-7; cdr3_aa: CASSVDGTGGYEQYF; cdr3_nt: TGTGCCAGCAGCGTAGATGGGACAGGGGGGTACGAGCAGTACTTC
d_call: TRBD2; v_call: TRBV5-1; clone_size: many; j_call: TRBJ2-2; cdr3_aa: CASTISGASTGELFF; cdr3_nt: TGCGCCAGCACAATTAGCGGGGCTTCCACCGGGGAGCTGTTTTTT
d_call: NA; v_call: TRBV29-1; clone_size: NA; j_call: TRBJ1-1; cdr3_aa: CSVEVAMRTEAFF; cdr3_nt: TGCAGCGTTGAAGTCGCCATGAGGACTGAAGCTTTCTTT
d_call: TRBD2; v_call: TRBV7-7; clone_size: many; j_call: TRBJ2-2; cdr3_aa: CASSLSETSGKYSGELFF; cdr3_nt: TGTGCTAGCAGCTTGTCGGAGACTAGCGGGAAATATTCCGGGGAGCTGTTTTTT
d_call: NA; v_call: TRBV12-3/TRBV12-4; clone_size: many; j_call: TRBJ2-5; cdr3_aa: CASRGVLQETQYF; cdr3_nt: TGTGCCTCGAGGGGGGTCCTCCAAGAGACCCAGTACTTC
d_call: TRBD1; v_call: TRBV5-1; clone_size: NA; j_call: TRBJ2-7; cdr3_aa: CASRQWTGAYEQYF; cdr3_nt: TGCGCCAGCAGACAATGGACAGGAGCCTACGAGCAGTACTTC
d_call: TRBD1; v_call: TRBV6-2/TRBV6-3; clone_size: few; j_call: TRBJ1-5; cdr3_aa: CASSDRGQGNQPQHF; cdr3_nt: TGTGCCAGCAGTGACAGGGGGCAGGGCAATCAGCCCCAGCATTTT
d_call: NA; v_call: TRBV3-1; clone_size: NA; j_call: TRBJ1-2; cdr3_aa: CASSSLDTSLANYGYTF; cdr3_nt: TGTGCCAGCAGCTCCCTGGACACCTCCCTCGCTAACTATGGCTACACCTTC
d_call: NA; v_call: TRBV20-1; clone_size: NA; j_call: TRBJ2-7; cdr3_aa: CSAPSMSSYEQYF; cdr3_nt: TGCAGTGCTCCTTCGATGTCCTCCTACGAGCAGTACTTC
d_call: TRBD2; v_call: TRBV11-2; clone_size: NA; j_call: TRBJ2-3; cdr3_aa: CASSNRTSLHTDTQYF; cdr3_nt: TGTGCCAGCAGCAACCGGACTAGCCTTCACACAGATACGCAGTATTTT
d_call: NA; v_call: TRBV24-1; clone_size: NA; j_call: TRBJ2-2; cdr3_aa: CATSDLQPGRNGELFF; cdr3_nt: TGTGCCACCAGTGATTTGCAGCCAGGGCGGAACGGGGAGCTGTTTTTT
d_call: NA; v_call: TRBV9; clone_size: NA; j_call: TRBJ2-3; cdr3_aa: CASSVGSPDTQYF; cdr3_nt: TGTGCCAGCAGCGTAGGCAGTCCCGATACGCAGTATTTT
d_call: TRBD2; v_call: TRBV27; clone_size: NA; j_call: TRBJ2-3; cdr3_aa: CASARARLAGTDTQYF; cdr3_nt: TGTGCCAGCGCCAGGGCGAGACTAGCGGGCACAGATACGCAGTATTTT
d_call: TRBD1; v_call: TRBV5-1; clone_size: few; j_call: TRBJ2-2; cdr3_aa: CASSLDAGRGRAGELFF; cdr3_nt: TGCGCCAGCAGCTTGGACGCGGGCAGGGGGCGAGCCGGGGAGCTGTTTTTT
d_call: NA; v_call: TRBV2; clone_size: few; j_call: TRBJ2-7; cdr3_aa: CASSGLQAPLSEQYF; cdr3_nt: TGTGCCAGCTCGGGACTTCAGGCTCCTCTAAGCGAGCAGTACTTC
d_call: NA; v_call: TRBV3-1; clone_size: few; j_call: TRBJ2-7; cdr3_aa: CASSQGRNEQYF; cdr3_nt: TGTGCCAGCAGCCAAGGACGGAACGAGCAGTACTTC